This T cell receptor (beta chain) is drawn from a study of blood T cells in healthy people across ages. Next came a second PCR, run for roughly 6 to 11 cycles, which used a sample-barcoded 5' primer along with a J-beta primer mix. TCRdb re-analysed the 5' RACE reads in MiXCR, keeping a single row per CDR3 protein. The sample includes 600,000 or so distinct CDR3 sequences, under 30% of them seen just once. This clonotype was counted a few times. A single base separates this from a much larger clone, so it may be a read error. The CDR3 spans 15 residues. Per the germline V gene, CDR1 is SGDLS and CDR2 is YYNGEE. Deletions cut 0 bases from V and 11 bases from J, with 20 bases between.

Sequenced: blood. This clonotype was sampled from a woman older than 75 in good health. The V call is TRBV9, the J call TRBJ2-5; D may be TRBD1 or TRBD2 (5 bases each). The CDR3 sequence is CASSVEDNPGNEQYF. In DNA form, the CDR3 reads TGTGCCAGCAGCGTAGAGGACAACCCGGGGAATGAGCAGTACTTC.